The clone carrying this T cell receptor beta chain was seen ten or more times. These data come from a study of blood T cells in healthy people across ages. Germline CDR1 and CDR2: MNHEY and SVGEGT. There are 11 residues in the CDR3. V shed 6 bases and J shed 1 base, with 4 bases lying between them. Alongside a J-beta primer mix, a sample-barcoded 5' primer served in a second PCR lasting roughly 7 to 12 cycles. TCRdb itself ran the 5' RACE reads through MiXCR, one entry per CDR3 protein. Of about 650,000 distinct CDR3 sequences in the sample, approximately 29% were seen once. The sequencing sample was made of blood. This chain links TRBV6-2 or TRBV6-3 with TRBJ2-7; D is ambiguous. The sequence was collected from a woman older than 75 in good health. The chain's CDR3 is CASSQSYEQYF. The DNA of the CDR3 is TGTGCCAGCAGCCAGTCCTACGAGCAGTACTTC.